This T cell receptor (beta chain) was captured in a study of blood T cells in healthy people across ages. In the study overall: Per two T cells, about one barcoded beta molecule was captured through template switching.

Isolated PBMCs totaled at least 7 million in each sample. With respect to this clonotype: A junction end diverges from the germline sequence, so it may reflect a read error.

Germline CDR1 is SGHRS and CDR2 is YFSETQ. CDR3 length: 15 amino acids. A J-beta primer mix and a sample-barcoded 5' primer were used in a second PCR of about 7 to 11 cycles. A single record per CDR3 protein comes from TCRdb applying MiXCR to the 5' RACE reads. The table shows some 550,000 distinct CDR3 sequences, with 45% to 55% occurring only once. The chain couples TRBV5-1 to TRBJ1-5; D is perhaps TRBD1 (6 bases). This sequence originates from a man at least 80 years old in good health. The source material was blood. CDR3 nucleotide sequence: TGCACCAGCAGCTTGGATGTAGGGGGTAATCAGCCCCAGCATTTT. Translated, it gives CTSSLDVGGNQPQHF.